The 19 T cell receptor beta chains below all came from one sample that was sequenced in a study of T-cell reconstitution after alpha-beta-depleted transplantation in children. During its preparation, the TCRbeta library received unique molecular identifiers. TCRdb ran MiXCR on the PCR reads and lists one entry per CDR3 protein. The table shows more than 550,000 distinct CDR3 sequences, with more than 9% occurring only once. The input for sequencing was PBMCs from the stem cell graft donor, taken from the stem cell graft. Receptor source: a human donor who donated a stem cell graft to a child with acute myeloid leukemia.

This chain joins TRBV5-5 and TRBJ2-3; D is tentatively TRBD1 or TRBD2 (6 bases each). This CDR3 comprises 15 residues. Germline values: CDR1 SGHKS, CDR2 YYEKEE (reference sequence). V lost 3 bases and J 2 bases, leaving 13 bases between the germline ends. The CDR3 here is CASSSEQGLTDTQYF. DNA for the CDR3: TGTGCCAGCAGCTCGGAACAGGGACTCACAGATACGCAGTATTTT.

This clonotype was recorded many times. This sequence joins TRBV2 and TRBJ1-1; 8 bases align to TRBD1. This CDR3 is 16 amino acids long. The trim removed 6 bases at V and 1 base at J, leaving 10 bases unmatched. Germline assignment: CDR1 SNHLY and CDR2 FYNNEI. CDR3 amino acids: CASRDSLTGANTEAFF. CDR3 nucleotide sequence: TGTGCCAGCAGGGACTCACTGACAGGGGCGAACACTGAAGCTTTCTTT.

This clonotype was counted at least ten times. This chain connects TRBV18 to TRBJ1-1; D is perhaps TRBD1 (5 bases). CDR3 length: 14 amino acids. Between the trimmed V and J ends, which lost 6 bases and 0 bases, there was a span of 11 bases. Germline V gene lookup returns CDR1 KGHSH and CDR2 LQKENI. The CDR3 nucleotides are TGTGCCAGCTCGACAGCCAGAGTGAACACTGAAGCTTTCTTT. Residues: CASSTARVNTEAFF.

The chain has TRBV20-1 and TRBJ2-7, with 9 bases that match TRBD2. V shed 6 bases, J shed 5 bases, and the junction held 14 bases outside the gene matches. Looked up from germline, CDR1 is DFQATT and CDR2 is SNEGSKA (reference sequence). This CDR3 comprises 15 residues. This chain's CDR3 is CSAPPAGSGSDEQYF. Written as DNA, the CDR3 is TGCAGTGCCCCCCCGGCTGGTAGCGGGAGCGACGAGCAGTACTTC.

This clonotype was seen a few times. The V call is TRBV7-9, the J call TRBJ2-7, with a weak D call TRBD2 (6 bases). CDR3 length: 16 residues. The germline CDR1 and CDR2 sequences are SEHNR and FQNEAQ (reference sequence). Trimming removed 0 bases from V and 1 base from J, with 13 bases in between. The DNA for the CDR3 is TGTGCCAGCAGCTTAGCTCGCGGGGCCGGGTCCTACGAGCAGTACTTC. Translating gives CASSLARGAGSYEQYF.

The chain couples TRBV5-1 to TRBJ1-4; unclear D gene. The CDR3 covers 15 residues. V was clipped by 0 bases and J by 2 bases, with 8 bases between them. Germline-derived CDR1 and CDR2 are SGHRS and YFSETQ. The CDR3 nucleotides are TGCGCCAGCAGCTTGGTTCCGGGTACTAATGAAAAACTGTTTTTT. Amino acid sequence: CASSLVPGTNEKLFF.

V gene TRBV20-1 combines with J gene TRBJ2-1; no clear D gene. This CDR3 comprises 10 residues. The germline V gene has CDR1 DFQATT and CDR2 SNEGSKA (reference sequence). CDR3 residues: CRTGDDEQFF. In DNA form, the CDR3 reads TGCAGAACGGGTGACGATGAGCAGTTCTTC.

J is TRBJ2-6 and V is TRBV15; D uncertain. Germline CDR1 is LNHNV and CDR2 is YYDKDF (reference sequence). V was shortened by 1 base and J by 0 bases, with 4 bases between the two germline ends. This CDR3 has 15 residues. CDR3 sequence reads: CATSRAGSGANVLTF. The DNA of the CDR3 is TGTGCCACCAGCAGAGCGGGCTCTGGGGCCAACGTCCTGACTTTC.

This clonotype was counted a few times. The chain links TRBV7-4 to TRBJ2-1, with 14 bases identical to TRBD2. The trim removed 0 bases at V and 7 bases at J, leaving 5 bases unmatched. CDR1 and CDR2 from the germline V gene are SGHVT and SQSDAQ. The CDR3 covers 17 residues. CDR3 bases: TGTGCCAGCAGCTTAGCCGGGACTAGCGGGAGTGGTAATGAGCAGTTCTTC. Translating gives CASSLAGTSGSGNEQFF.

This clonotype was recorded a few times. This chain uses TRBV11-2 with TRBJ2-5; D tentatively reads TRBD1 or TRBD2 (6 bases each). Germline V gene data show CDR1 as SGHAT and CDR2 as FQNNGV. This CDR3 is 13 amino acids long. Between the trimmed V and J ends, which lost 6 bases and 5 bases, there was a span of 13 bases. CDR3 nucleotides: TGTGCCAGCAGATCACTAGGGGGGGAGACCCAGTACTTC. Protein product: CASRSLGGETQYF.

This clonotype was recorded many times. Written as DNA, the CDR3 is TGTGCCAGCAGCTTAAGACGTGGGTCTAGCGGCTACGAGCAGTACTTC. Protein sequence: CASSLRRGSSGYEQYF. The V gene is TRBV7-2, the J gene TRBJ2-7, with 7 bases that match TRBD2. The germline V gene has CDR1 SGHTA and CDR2 FQGNSA. J lost 3 bases, V lost 2 bases, and 10 bases had no gene match. The CDR3 runs 16 residues.

This clonotype was seen a handful of times. V usage is TRBV20-1 and J usage is TRBJ2-2; weak D call: TRBD2 (5 bases). The CDR3 totals 13 residues. CDR1 and CDR2 (germline): DFQATT, SNEGSKA (reference sequence). V was cut by 3 bases and J by 6 bases, with 11 bases left in between. CDR3 loop: CSARALGPGELFF. The CDR3 nucleotides are TGCAGTGCTAGGGCACTAGGTCCCGGGGAGCTGTTTTTT.

V is TRBV4-1 and J is TRBJ2-3; 10 positions agree with TRBD2. Per germline, CDR1 MGHRA and CDR2 YSYEKL. V trimming: 0 bases; J trimming: 6 bases; junction bases outside the gene matches: 6. CDR3 length: 16 amino acids. The CDR3: CASSQDLSGRPDTQYF. For the CDR3, the DNA is TGCGCCAGCAGCCAAGACCTTAGCGGGAGGCCGGATACGCAGTATTTT.

J is TRBJ1-3 and V is TRBV7-3; D is ambiguous. Trimming stripped 1 base from V and 4 bases from J, with 8 bases between. Germline V lookup: CDR1 SGHTA, CDR2 FQGTGA. The CDR3 has 14 residues. The CDR3 loop reads CASSLRVAGNTIYF. The DNA for the CDR3 is TGTGCCAGCAGCTTAAGGGTCGCGGGAAACACCATATATTTT.

There are many counts of this clonotype. V and J are TRBV12-3 or TRBV12-4 and TRBJ1-2; D remains ambiguous. This CDR3 is 13 amino acids long. V lost 3 bases to trimming and J lost 6 bases, with 11 bases between them. The CDR3 loop is CASSFTPDNGYTF. As DNA, the CDR3 is TGTGCCAGCAGTTTCACGCCAGACAATGGCTACACCTTC.

This clonotype was found many times. The chain links TRBV2 to TRBJ1-2; the D gene is possibly TRBD1 (5 bases). The CDR3 is 15 amino acids. Germline loops: CDR1 SNHLY, CDR2 FYNNEI. Trimming left V 3 bases short and J 1 base short, with 12 bases between. CDR3 loop: CASSDGGRINYGYTF. As DNA, the CDR3 is TGTGCCAGCAGTGACGGGGGTAGAATTAACTATGGCTACACCTTC. The variable domain in full, with the rest retrieved from reference TRBV2 and TRBJ1-2, is EPEVTQTPSHQVTQMGQEVILRCVPISNHLYFYWYRQILGQKVEFLVSFYNNEISEKSEIFDDQFSVERPDGSNFTLKIRSTKLEDSAMYFCASSDGGRINYGYTFGSGTRLTVV.

This clonotype was seen repeatedly, ten times or more. V and J are TRBV20-1 and TRBJ1-4, with 8 bases that match TRBD1. Germline V CDR1 and CDR2: DFQATT, SNEGSKA (reference sequence). CDR3 length equals 14 residues. Unmatched junction bases numbered 5, after V lost 0 bases and J lost 8 bases. CDR3 residues: CSAREPTGVEKLFF. As DNA, the CDR3 is TGCAGTGCTAGAGAACCGACAGGGGTGGAAAAACTGTTTTTT.

This clonotype was recorded at least ten times. This sequence joins TRBV20-1 and TRBJ2-4, with 7 bases that match TRBD2. The germline CDR1 and CDR2 sequences are DFQATT and SNEGSKA (reference sequence). This CDR3 has 15 residues. V was pared by 3 bases and J by 2 bases, with 7 bases of the junction left unmatched. CDR3: CSASGLADPKNIQYF. The CDR3 DNA reads as TGCAGTGCTAGTGGGCTAGCGGATCCCAAAAACATTCAGTACTTC.

This clonotype was found a few times. V and J are TRBV29-1 and TRBJ2-7; D is unresolved. Germline CDR1 is SQVTM and CDR2 is ANQGSEA. V gave up 2 bases and J gave up 6 bases, with 17 bases separating them. The CDR3 spans 14 residues. CDR3 sequence reads: CSVEYGLEVSEQYF. The DNA for the CDR3 is TGCAGCGTTGAATATGGGCTAGAAGTATCCGAGCAGTACTTC.